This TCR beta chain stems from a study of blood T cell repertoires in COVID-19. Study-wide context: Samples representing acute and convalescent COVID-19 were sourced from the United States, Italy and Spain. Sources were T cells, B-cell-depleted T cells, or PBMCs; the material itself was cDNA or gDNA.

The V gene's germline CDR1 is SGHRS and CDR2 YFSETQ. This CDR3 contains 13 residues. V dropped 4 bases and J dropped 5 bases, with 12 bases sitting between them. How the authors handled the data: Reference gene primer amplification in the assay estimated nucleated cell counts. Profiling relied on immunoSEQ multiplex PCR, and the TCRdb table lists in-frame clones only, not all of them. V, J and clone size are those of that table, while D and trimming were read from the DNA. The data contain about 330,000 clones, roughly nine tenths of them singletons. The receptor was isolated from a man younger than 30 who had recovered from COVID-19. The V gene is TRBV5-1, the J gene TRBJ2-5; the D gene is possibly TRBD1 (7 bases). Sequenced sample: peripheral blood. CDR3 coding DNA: TGCGCCAGCAGCGGGCAGGGGGGCGAGACCCAGTACTTC. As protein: CASSGQGGETQYF.